The 22 T cell receptor beta chains below were found in one sample sequenced in a study of T cells in women clearing cervical HPV infection. Generated by immunoSEQ multiplex PCR, the TCRdb table keeps only in-frame clones and is missing some. In total, the table holds 25,000 to 35,000 clones. The sequenced material came from blood buffy coat. These receptors all come from a woman between 18 and 75 years old with a cervical HPV16 infection that either progressed to CIN3+ or cleared (not recorded which).

Concerning this clone itself: Read coverage stops 3 residues before the CDR3 terminus; the germline J gene supplies the remainder. The chain recombines TRBV6-2 or TRBV6-3 with TRBJ2-7, with 7 nucleotides matching TRBD1. Germline CDR1 reads MNHEY; CDR2 reads SVGEGT. The CDR3 is 12 amino acids. The J segment lost 4 bases and the V segment lost 6 bases, leaving 3 bases of the junction unmatched. The CDR3 is CASRSTGYEQYF. Incomplete CDR3 DNA: TGTGCCAGCAGATCGACAGGGTACGAG.

About this clone: With the read ending 3 residues before the CDR3 end, the germline J gene is used to fill in that end. The chain is built from TRBV28 and TRBJ2-7; maybe TRBD1 (6 bases). V was pared by 6 bases and J by 5 bases, with 20 bases between. CDR3 length equals 15 residues. Germline CDR1 reads MDHEN; CDR2 reads SYDVKM. The sequenced CDR3 bases are TGTGCCAGCAGCGCAGCCGGGGTAGGGGGAGACGAG. Its protein is CASSAAGVGGDE. The whole CDR3 protein is CASSAAGVGGDEQYF.

Turning to this clone: The read comes to an end 3 residues before the CDR3 does, leaving the germline J gene to fill in the end. This chain links TRBV19 with TRBJ1-5; D possibly corresponds to TRBD1 (5 bases). The CDR3 covers 14 residues. V was cut by 4 bases and J by 6 bases, with 13 bases left in between. The germline gives CDR1 LNHDA, CDR2 SQIVND (reference sequence). CDR3 bases read: TGTGCCAGTAGTAATCGTCAGGGCATTCAGCCC. Amino acids: CASSNRQGIQP. The full CDR3 protein reads CASSNRQGIQPQHF.

Remarks on this clone: The CDR3 extends 3 residues past the end of the read, so its final part is completed from the germline J gene. The V call is TRBV25-1, the J call TRBJ2-1; D is undetermined. The CDR3 loop spans 13 amino acids. CDR1 and CDR2 from the germline V gene are MGHDK and SYGVNS. The V end lost 4 bases, the J end lost 6 bases, and 10 bases lay between the germline ends. CDR3 sequence: CASSGQVSNEQFF. The DNA read from the CDR3 is TGTGCCAGCAGTGGGCAGGTCTCCAATGAG.

As concerns this clone: Sequencing ends 3 residues short of the CDR3 end; the germline J gene provides the rest. The V gene is TRBV20-1, the J gene TRBJ2-2; 9 bases fit TRBD1. Trimming removed 6 bases from V and 0 bases from J; junction bases left unmatched: 5. Per the germline V gene, CDR1 is DFQATT and CDR2 is SNEGSKA (reference sequence). CDR3 length: 15 residues. The part of the CDR3 DNA that was read is TGCAGTGCCGTACAGGGGGCATCGAACACCGGGGAG. This gives the protein CSAVQGASNTGE. The whole CDR3 is CSAVQGASNTGELFF.

Points on this clone: The read halts 3 residues ahead of the CDR3 end, with the missing end drawn from the germline J gene. The chain joins TRBV30 to TRBJ2-1, with 7 bases matching TRBD2. In germline, CDR1 is GTSNPN, CDR2 SVGIG (reference sequence). The V segment lost 2 bases and the J segment 4 bases; nucleotides outside the gene matches: 5. This CDR3 region has 14 residues. CDR3: CAWSRLASYNEQFF. CDR3 DNA, as far as it was read: TGTGCCTGGAGTCGACTAGCCAGTTACAATGAG.

The sequenced part of the CDR3 DNA is TGTGCCAGCAGTGAGCAGTTTTTTAATCAGCCC. Translation gives CASSEQFFNQP. The CDR3 reads in full as CASSEQFFNQPQHF. The chain links TRBV6-1 to TRBJ1-5; D is undetermined. The CDR3 goes on 3 residues after the read ends, and that part is filled in from the germline J gene. Germline V gene data show CDR1 as MNHNS and CDR2 as SASEGT. The ends were cut back, 3 bases at V and 4 bases at J, with 10 bases in the middle. CDR3 length equals 14 residues.

In regard to this clone: The missing CDR3 end, 3 residues past where the read stops, is filled in from the germline J gene. The chain carries TRBV5-3 and TRBJ1-1, with 8 bases lining up with TRBD1. TRBV5-3 is reported as an ORF; its role is uncertain. The V segment lost 0 bases and the J segment 3 bases; nucleotides outside the gene matches: 1. This CDR3 is 14 amino acids long. The CDR3 loop reads CARSLETGDTEAFF. The sequenced CDR3 bases are TGTGCCAGAAGCTTGGAGACAGGGGACACTGAA.

With respect to this clone: The CDR3 end falls 3 residues outside the read, so it is completed with the germline J gene. J is TRBJ1-1 and V is TRBV6-4; 9 bases are a match to TRBD1. V was pared by 6 bases and J by 5 bases, with 4 bases of the junction left unmatched. The CDR3 loop spans 13 amino acids. The V gene's germline CDR1 is MRHNA and CDR2 SNTAGT. CDR3 DNA (partial): TGTGCCAGCAGCACAGGGGGCAAGACTGAA. It codes for CASSTGGKTE. The full-length CDR3 reads as CASSTGGKTEAFF.

To note about this clone: The CDR3 is cut off 3 residues early in the read; its end comes from the germline J gene. The chain carries TRBV20-1 and TRBJ2-3; perhaps D is TRBD1 or TRBD2 (6 bases each). Trimming pared 4 bases from V and 4 bases from J, leaving 15 bases between. This CDR3 comprises 14 residues. CDR1 DFQATT and CDR2 SNEGSKA come from the germline V gene (reference sequence). The sequenced CDR3 bases are TGCAGTGCTATATTTCCAGGGGAGGCAGATACG. This codes for CSAIFPGEADT. The entire CDR3 protein is CSAIFPGEADTQYF.

Details on this clone: Read sequence stops 3 residues before the CDR3 end, and the germline J gene provides the missing end. The V call is TRBV20-1, the J call TRBJ2-6, with TRBD2 identical over 10 bases. The CDR3 runs 16 residues. Germline loops: CDR1 DFQATT, CDR2 SNEGSKA (reference sequence). Trimming at V came to 6 bases and at J to 4 bases, leaving 9 bases not matched to a gene. The CDR3 reads CSAPPSGSGGANVLTF. CDR3 DNA, as far as it was read: TGCAGTGCACCTCCTAGCGGGAGTGGCGGGGCCAACGTC.

Worth noting for this clone: The read terminates 3 residues ahead of where the CDR3 ends, so the germline J gene completes it. The V gene is TRBV13, the J gene TRBJ2-7; 8 nucleotides align to TRBD2. V lost 5 bases to trimming and J lost 1 base; unmatched junction nucleotides: 1. CDR3 length equals 13 residues. Germline lookup yields CDR1 PRHDT and CDR2 FYEKMQ (reference sequence). CDR3 bases read: TGTGCCAGCAGCCAGCGGGGGTCCTACGAG. Translated, it gives CASSQRGSYE. The CDR3 in full is CASSQRGSYEQYF.

Comment on this clone: Read data end 3 residues before the CDR3 end; the end is taken from the germline J gene. This sequence joins TRBV12-3 or TRBV12-4 and TRBJ2-1; D is unresolved. The CDR3 covers 12 residues. Trimming stripped 3 bases from V and 6 bases from J, with 6 bases between. The CDR3 bases that were read are TGTGCCAGCAGTTTTTTCTCCAATGAG. Translating it yields CASSFFSNE. The complete CDR3 reads CASSFFSNEQFF.

The CDR3 loop reads CASSIVGQQETQYF. CDR3 bases read: TGTGCCAGTAGTATAGTCGGACAGCAAGAGACC. This sequence joins TRBV19 and TRBJ2-5; D perhaps matches TRBD1 (6 bases). Read sequence stops 3 residues before the CDR3 end, and the germline J gene provides the missing end. This CDR3 has 14 residues. V lost 1 base to trimming and J lost 2 bases, with 8 bases between them. Germline loops: CDR1 LNHDA, CDR2 SQIVND (reference sequence).

As concerns this clone: The missing CDR3 end, 3 residues past where the read stops, is filled in from the germline J gene. The chain links TRBV7-6 to TRBJ1-2, with D uncertain. The CDR3 length is 15 residues. CDR1 and CDR2 from the germline V gene are SGHVS and FNYEAQ. CDR3 DNA (partial): TGTGCCAGCAGCTTAGAACTAGCGGGTACCTACGAC. Its protein is CASSLELAGTYD. The CDR3, in full, reads CASSLELAGTYDYTF. The complete variable domain, with remaining parts taken from reference TRBV7-6 and TRBJ1-2, reads GAGVSQSPRYKVTKRGQDVALRCDPISGHVSLYWYRQALGQGPEFLTYFNYEAQQDKSGLPNDRFSAERPEGSISTLTIQRTEQRDSAMYRCASSLELAGTYDYTFGSGTRLTVV.

A word on this clone: The read terminates 3 residues ahead of where the CDR3 ends, so the germline J gene completes it. The genes are TRBV20-1 and TRBJ1-1; no reliable D call. V lost 6 bases to trimming and J lost 3 bases, with 11 bases between them. This CDR3 contains 12 residues. Germline assignment: CDR1 DFQATT and CDR2 SNEGSKA (reference sequence). The CDR3 loop is CSATLPDTEAFF. The sequenced part of the CDR3 DNA is TGCAGTGCCACCCTTCCGGACACTGAA.

With regard to this clone: The read terminates 3 residues ahead of where the CDR3 ends, so the germline J gene completes it. The V call is TRBV5-6, the J call TRBJ2-3; 7 bases line up with TRBD1. The CDR3 has 13 residues. In germline, CDR1 is SGHDT, CDR2 YYEEEE. The CDR3 region is CASSPDREVAQYF. CDR3 DNA (partial): TGTGCCAGCAGCCCCGACAGGGAAGTGGCG.

Details on this clone: The CDR3 end falls 3 residues outside the read, so it is completed with the germline J gene. This chain links TRBV7-6 with TRBJ1-4, with 8 bases that match TRBD1. Germline CDR1 reads SGHVS; CDR2 reads FNYEAQ. This CDR3 spans 15 amino acids. The CDR3 bases that were read are TGTGCCAGCAGCCCAGTGACAGGGGTGAATTCACCA. It yields the protein CASSPVTGVNSP. The whole CDR3 sequence is CASSPVTGVNSPLFF. Using reference TRBV7-6 and TRBJ1-4 for the parts outside the CDR3, the full variable domain is GAGVSQSPRYKVTKRGQDVALRCDPISGHVSLYWYRQALGQGPEFLTYFNYEAQQDKSGLPNDRFSAERPEGSISTLTIQRTEQRDSAMYRCASSPVTGVNSPLFFGSGTQLSVL.

In the case of this clone: The read ends 3 residues before the CDR3 terminus; that terminus is restored from the germline J gene. V and J are TRBV20-1 and TRBJ2-7, with 8 positions matching TRBD1. V trimming: 5 bases; J trimming: 3 bases; junction bases outside the gene matches: 6. Germline V gives CDR1 DFQATT, CDR2 SNEGSKA (reference sequence). The CDR3 has 13 amino acids. The CDR3: CSAGGQGHYEQYF. The part of the CDR3 DNA that was read is TGCAGTGCTGGAGGACAGGGCCACTACGAG.

About this clone: The read finishes 3 residues shy of the CDR3 end, and the germline J gene is used to complete it. The chain joins TRBV27 to TRBJ1-1; 10 nucleotides agree with TRBD1. Trimming took 6 bases from V and 2 from J; bases not matched to a gene: 0. The germline V gene encodes CDR1 MNHEY and CDR2 SMNVEV (reference sequence). CDR3 size: 13 residues. The CDR3 bases that were read are TGTGCCAGCAGGACAGGGGGCAACACTGAA. Its protein product is CASRTGGNTE. The CDR3 as a whole reads CASRTGGNTEAFF.

Concerning this clone itself: The read falls 3 residues short of the CDR3 end, and the missing part is taken from the germline J gene. The V and J genes are TRBV5-5 and TRBJ2-7; 7 bases agree with TRBD1. There are 15 residues in the CDR3. The V segment lost 4 bases and the J segment 2 bases; nucleotides outside the gene matches: 9. Germline V gives CDR1 SGHKS, CDR2 YYEKEE (reference sequence). The CDR3: CASSVGPGQTYEQYF. The sequenced part of the CDR3 DNA is TGTGCCAGCAGCGTAGGCCCGGGACAGACCTACGAG.

A word on this clone: Read sequence stops 3 residues before the CDR3 end, and the germline J gene provides the missing end. The chain has TRBV7-3 and TRBJ2-7, with D perhaps TRBD1 (6 bases). There are 13 residues in the CDR3. The V gene's germline CDR1 is SGHTA and CDR2 FQGTGA. The V gene lost 6 bases and the J gene lost 0 bases, with 9 bases spanning the gap. The CDR3 region is CASSPDSSYEQYF. CDR3 DNA (partial): TGTGCCAGCAGTCCGGACAGCTCCTACGAG.